This T cell receptor beta chain was recorded in a study of T cell responses to AZD1222 COVID-19 vaccine. Worth noting for this clone: Its antigen is still unknown.

Germline V CDR1 and CDR2: SEHNR, FQNEAQ (reference sequence). CDR3 size: 14 residues. The trim removed 0 bases at V and 8 bases at J, leaving 3 bases unmatched. Generated by immunoSEQ multiplex PCR, the TCRdb table keeps only in-frame clones and is missing some. Found here are about 120,000 clones, about nine tenths of them singletons; the top ten hold about 20%. Overall study findings and caveats: Clonal diversity was possibly underestimated, and white British individuals and females predominated among donors.

Sequencing used peripheral blood, obtained on day 0 of AZD1222 vaccination. V gene TRBV7-9 combines with J gene TRBJ2-7, with TRBD1 matching 11 bases. The source is an adult in good health. DNA of the CDR3: TGTGCCAGCAGCTTAGCGGGACAGGGGGTCCAGCAGTACTTC. Residues: CASSLAGQGVQQYF.